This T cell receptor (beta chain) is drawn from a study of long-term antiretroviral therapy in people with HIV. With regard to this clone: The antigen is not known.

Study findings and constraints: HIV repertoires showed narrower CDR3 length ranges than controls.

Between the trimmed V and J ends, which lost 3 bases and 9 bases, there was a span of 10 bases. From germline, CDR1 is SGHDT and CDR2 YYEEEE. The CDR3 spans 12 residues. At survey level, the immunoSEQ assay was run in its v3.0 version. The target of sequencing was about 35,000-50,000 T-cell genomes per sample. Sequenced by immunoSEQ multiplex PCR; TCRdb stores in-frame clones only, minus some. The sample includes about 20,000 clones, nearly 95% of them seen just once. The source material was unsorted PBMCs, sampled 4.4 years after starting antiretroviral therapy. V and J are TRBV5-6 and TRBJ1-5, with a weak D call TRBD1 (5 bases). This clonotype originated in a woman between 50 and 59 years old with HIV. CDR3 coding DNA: TGTGCCAGCAGCTCCGGCGGGGGGCCCCAGCATTTT. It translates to CASSSGGGPQHF.